This T cell receptor (beta chain) was identified during a study of blood T cell repertoires in COVID-19. About the research overall: Sites across the United States, Italy and Spain contributed samples from acute and convalescent COVID-19. Nucleic acid was either cDNA or gDNA, and it came from T cells, B-cell-depleted T cells, or PBMCs.

Seattle patients were enrolled during active infection and followed longitudinally. A single count supports this clone. The CDR3 is made up of 14 amino acids. Trimming took 2 bases from V and 1 from J, leaving 8 bases between them. CDR1 MDHEN and CDR2 SYDVKM come from the germline V gene. Authors' processing steps: Reference gene primer amplification in the assay estimated nucleated cell counts. Only in-frame clones appear in the TCRdb table, and some are missing; sequencing was by immunoSEQ multiplex PCR. That table supplies the V and J calls and clone size; D and trimming were determined from the DNA. The sample consists of fewer than 200,000 clones, just under 85% of them appearing once.

This TCR was sampled from a woman over 75 with COVID-19, enrolled during active disease. Input material: peripheral blood. The chain uses TRBV28 and TRBJ1-1, with D perhaps TRBD1 (5 bases). CDR3 protein: CASSLGGGNTEAFF. The CDR3 DNA follows: TGTGCCAGCAGTTTAGGCGGGGGGAACACTGAAGCTTTCTTT.